This T cell receptor (beta chain) came from a study of cytomegalovirus exposure and HLA in healthy donors. Study as a whole: There were about 86 million unique TCRs (from HLA-typed donors) in an early data release. Findings of the study overall: An analysis done earlier found most TCR beta V segments productive about 87% or about 30% of the time. Donors belonging to an Asian-associated ancestry cluster reportedly showed fewer N-insertions in productive TCRs than the 666-donor mean, according to what a later analysis found. Among TCR beta chains, those listed as cytomegalovirus-associated numbered around 180.

Primers: 60 Vbeta forward and 13 Jbeta reverse. Here immunoSEQ multiplex PCR was the method, and the copy in TCRdb shows in-frame clones only, minus some. The sample carries 120,000 or so clones, 80% recorded once. About this clone itself: Its target is not known.

After removal of 2 bases from V and 1 base from J, the junction contained 4 bases not matched to a gene. The germline V gene encodes CDR1 MNHNY and CDR2 SVGAGI (reference sequence). The CDR3 consists of 15 residues. The TCR comes from a man aged 25 to 45 in good health and CMV-seronegative. The sample taken for sequencing was PBMCs. The chain employs TRBV6-6 and TRBJ2-7, with TRBD2 matching 8 bases. CDR3: CASSYRGRSSYEQYF. CDR3 DNA sequence: TGTGCCAGCAGTTACCGCGGGAGGTCGTCCTACGAGCAGTACTTC.